Each of the 11 T cell receptor beta chains below was sequenced from the same sample in a study of blood T cell repertoires in COVID-19. The repertoire was sequenced with immunoSEQ multiplex PCR; TCRdb's copy has only in-frame clones and lacks some. The sample has about 240,000 clones, around 90% seen once. Sequencing used peripheral blood. These receptors came from a man in his 60s who had recovered from COVID-19.

The table lists this clone with a few counts. The chain links TRBV19 to TRBJ1-1; D remains ambiguous. This CDR3 region has 13 residues. CDR1 and CDR2 from the germline V gene are LNHDA and SQIVND (reference sequence). Trimming left V 7 bases short and J 9 bases short, with 18 bases between. In DNA form, the CDR3 reads TGTGCCAGTAAGCTTAGCCACCTCGGCAAAGCTTTCTTT. It yields the protein CASKLSHLGKAFF.

V gene TRBV10-2 combines with J gene TRBJ2-1; no definite D call. Germline V gene data show CDR1 as WSHSY and CDR2 as SAAADI. This CDR3 has 14 residues. With 7 bases removed from V and 8 bases from J, the gap between germline ends came to 18 bases. Here the CDR3 DNA reads TGCGCCAGCAAAGGCGCAGGATCCAAGGATGAGCAGTTCTTC. This codes for CASKGAGSKDEQFF.

CDR3 sequence (DNA): TGTGCCAGCAATCTTCAGGGGGGAACTAATGAAAAACTGTTTTTT. Translated: CASNLQGGTNEKLFF. The rearrangement links TRBV2 to TRBJ1-4, with 7 nucleotides matching TRBD1. The CDR3 covers 15 residues. J gave up 1 base and V 7 bases, and 6 bases lay outside the gene matches. Germline lookup yields CDR1 SNHLY and CDR2 FYNNEI.

With regard to this clone: The identical CDR3 is also encoded by other nucleotide sequences in the sample. This chain uses TRBV24-1 with TRBJ2-2; 8 bases are shared with TRBD1. V was pared by 4 bases and J by 3 bases, with 6 bases of the junction left unmatched. Germline lookup yields CDR1 KGHDR and CDR2 SFDVKD. This CDR3 has 16 residues. CDR3 region: CATSDPGQGDTGELFF. As DNA, the CDR3 is TGTGCCACCAGTGACCCCGGACAGGGAGACACCGGGGAGCTGTTTTTT.

CDR3 sequence reads: CASSIVGRDSPLHF. The DNA for the CDR3 is TGTGCCAGTAGTATAGTGGGCAGGGATTCACCCCTCCACTTT. The V and J genes are TRBV19 and TRBJ1-6, with a tentative D call TRBD1 (5 bases). V was shortened by 1 base and J by 8 bases, with 9 bases between the two germline ends. Germline CDR1 reads LNHDA; CDR2 reads SQIVND (reference sequence). The CDR3 is 14 amino acids.

J is TRBJ2-7 and V is TRBV5-1; D may be TRBD1 (5 bases). This CDR3 is built from 15 residues. The V gene lost 0 bases and the J gene lost 3 bases, with 13 bases spanning the gap. Germline lookup yields CDR1 SGHRS and CDR2 YFSETQ. The DNA for the CDR3 is TGCGCCAGCAGCTTGGGTGGGGCCTGGGGCTACGAGCAGTACTTC. Protein product: CASSLGGAWGYEQYF.

The CDR3 DNA follows: TGTGCCAGCAGCCAGATAGCGGGGGCAGATACGCAGTATTTT. Its protein is CASSQIAGADTQYF. The rearrangement links TRBV4-2 to TRBJ2-3; 9 bases line up with TRBD2. The CDR3 is 14 amino acids. V was pared by 3 bases and J by 4 bases, with 2 bases of the junction left unmatched. Germline assignment: CDR1 LGHNA and CDR2 YNFKEQ.

V is TRBV5-6 and J is TRBJ1-6; TRBD1 aligns across 9 bases. V gave up 1 base and J gave up 10 bases; unmatched junction bases: 3. This CDR3 has 14 residues. From germline, CDR1 is SGHDT and CDR2 YYEEEE. CDR3: CASSLSTGGSPLHF. CDR3 bases: TGTGCCAGCAGCTTGTCGACAGGGGGATCACCCCTCCACTTT.

The rearrangement uses TRBV3-1 (or the pseudogene TRBV3-2) and TRBJ2-2, with D unresolved. Germline V CDR1 and CDR2: LGHDT, YNNKEL (reference sequence). Between the trimmed V and J ends, which lost 6 bases and 6 bases, there was a span of 5 bases. The CDR3 extends over 11 amino acids. The CDR3 coding sequence is TGTGCCAGCAGTTCCTCCGGGGAGCTGTTTTTT. It encodes CASSSSGELFF.

As for this clone: Its ends do not fully match the called genes, so a read error is possible. The chain links TRBV5-5 to TRBJ2-7; 8 nucleotides align to TRBD1. The germline V gene encodes CDR1 SGHKS and CDR2 YYEKEE (reference sequence). The CDR3 is made up of 12 amino acids. The CDR3 region has the DNA TGTGCCAGCAGCTTGGGGACAGGGTTCATGAGGTTC. This translates into CASSLGTGFMRF.

Details on this clone: This specimen includes other DNA sequences encoding the same CDR3. The chain is built from TRBV7-9 and TRBJ1-6; D is uncertain. Germline lookup yields CDR1 SEHNR and CDR2 FQNEAQ (reference sequence). V lost 1 base to trimming and J lost 5 bases, with 6 bases between them. The CDR3 is 14 residues long. CDR3 nucleotide sequence: TGTGCCAGCAGCTTAGGTCAGAATAATTCACCCCTCCACTTT. This encodes CASSLGQNNSPLHF.